This TCR beta chain originates from a study of OX40 agonist ivuxolimab in advanced cancers. This CDR3 is 17 amino acids long. Trimming cost V 2 bases and J 2 bases; bases outside gene matches: 7. The germline CDR1 and CDR2 sequences are SGDLS and YYNGEE. Some clones are missing from TCRdb's copy, which holds only in-frame ones; the method was immunoSEQ multiplex PCR. Among 30,000 to 35,000 clones listed, around 90% were seen once. The V and J genes are TRBV9 and TRBJ2-7, with TRBD2 matching 13 bases. The sample here was CD4+ or CD8+ T cells sorted from blood, taken in a trial of the OX40 agonist ivuxolimab. The sequence was obtained from an adult with an advanced solid tumor such as melanoma, head and neck, liver or kidney cancer. CDR3 protein: CASSVGLAGPPTYEQYF. The CDR3 DNA is TGTGCCAGCAGCGTGGGACTAGCGGGACCGCCGACCTACGAGCAGTACTTC.